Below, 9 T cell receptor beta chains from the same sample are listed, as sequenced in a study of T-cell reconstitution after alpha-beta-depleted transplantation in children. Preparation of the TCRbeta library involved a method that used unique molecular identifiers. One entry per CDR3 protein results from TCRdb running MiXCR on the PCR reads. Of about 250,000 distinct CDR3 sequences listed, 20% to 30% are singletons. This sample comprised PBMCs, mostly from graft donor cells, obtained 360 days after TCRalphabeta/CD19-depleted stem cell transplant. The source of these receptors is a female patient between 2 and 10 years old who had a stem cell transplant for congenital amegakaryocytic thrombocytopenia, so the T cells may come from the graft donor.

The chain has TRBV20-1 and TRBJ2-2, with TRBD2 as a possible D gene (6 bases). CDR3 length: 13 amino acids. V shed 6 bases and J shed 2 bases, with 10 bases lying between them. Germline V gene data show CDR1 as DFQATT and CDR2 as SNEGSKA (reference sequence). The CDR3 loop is CSAPSANTGELFF. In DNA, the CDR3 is TGCAGTGCCCCTAGCGCCAACACCGGGGAGCTGTTTTTT.

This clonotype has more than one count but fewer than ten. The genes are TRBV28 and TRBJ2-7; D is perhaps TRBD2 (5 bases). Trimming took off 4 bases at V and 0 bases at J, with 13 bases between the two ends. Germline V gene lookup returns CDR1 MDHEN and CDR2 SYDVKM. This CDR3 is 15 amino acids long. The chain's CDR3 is CASSSSAGRSYEQYF. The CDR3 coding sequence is TGTGCCAGCAGTTCCTCTGCGGGCCGCTCCTACGAGCAGTACTTC.

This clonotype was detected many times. The CDR3 DNA reads TGTGCCAGCAGTCCCGACACAGCACGGGAGCAGTTCTTC. It encodes CASSPDTAREQFF. The rearrangement links TRBV12-3 or TRBV12-4 to TRBJ2-1; D gene unclear. The CDR3 is made up of 13 amino acids. Between the trimmed V and J ends, which lost 5 bases and 10 bases, there was a span of 15 bases.

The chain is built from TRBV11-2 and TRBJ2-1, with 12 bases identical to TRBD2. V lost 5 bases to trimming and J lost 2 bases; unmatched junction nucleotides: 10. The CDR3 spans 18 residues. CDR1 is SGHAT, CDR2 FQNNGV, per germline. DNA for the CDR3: TGTGCCAGCAGCCTAAGACCTCGGACTAGCGGGACCTACAATGAGCAGTTCTTC. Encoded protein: CASSLRPRTSGTYNEQFF.

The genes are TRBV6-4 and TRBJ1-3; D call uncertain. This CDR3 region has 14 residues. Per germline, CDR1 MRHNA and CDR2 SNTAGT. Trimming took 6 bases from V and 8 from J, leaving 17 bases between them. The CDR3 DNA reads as TGTGCCAGCAGCCAAAGAAATAATGGCGACACCATATATTTT. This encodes CASSQRNNGDTIYF.

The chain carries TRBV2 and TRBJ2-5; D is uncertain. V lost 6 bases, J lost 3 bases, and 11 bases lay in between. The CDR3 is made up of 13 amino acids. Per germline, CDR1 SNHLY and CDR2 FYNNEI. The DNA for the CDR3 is TGTGCCAGCAGCATCGGCCTAGAAGAGACCCAGTACTTC. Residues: CASSIGLEETQYF.

The CDR3 here is CATSDHIRRGTDTQYF. DNA for the CDR3: TGTGCCACCAGTGATCATATTCGGAGAGGCACAGATACGCAGTATTTT. The genes are TRBV24-1 and TRBJ2-3; unclear D gene. V gave up 3 bases and J gave up 1 base, with 13 bases separating them. The CDR3 spans 16 residues. CDR1 KGHDR and CDR2 SFDVKD come from the germline V gene.

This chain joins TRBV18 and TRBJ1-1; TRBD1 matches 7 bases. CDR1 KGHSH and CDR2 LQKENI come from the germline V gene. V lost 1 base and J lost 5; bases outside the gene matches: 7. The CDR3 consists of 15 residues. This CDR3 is CASSPLGRGNTEAFF. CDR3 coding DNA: TGTGCCAGCTCACCACTTGGCAGGGGGAATACTGAAGCTTTCTTT.

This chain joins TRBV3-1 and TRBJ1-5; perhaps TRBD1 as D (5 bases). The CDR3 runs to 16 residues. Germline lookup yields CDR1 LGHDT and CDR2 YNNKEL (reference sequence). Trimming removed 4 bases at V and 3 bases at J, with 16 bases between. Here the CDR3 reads CASSPLQGEVNQPQHF. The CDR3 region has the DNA TGTGCCAGCAGCCCCCTCCAGGGAGAAGTCAATCAGCCCCAGCATTTT. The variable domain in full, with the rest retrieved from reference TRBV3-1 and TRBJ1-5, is DTAVSQTPKYLVTQMGNDKSIKCEQNLGHDTMYWYKQDSKKFLKIMFSYNNKELIINETVPNRFSPKSPDKAHLNLHINSLELGDSAVYFCASSPLQGEVNQPQHFGDGTRLSIL.